Shown below are 10 T cell receptor beta chains from a single sample sequenced in a study of cytomegalovirus exposure and HLA in healthy donors. This table comes from immunoSEQ multiplex PCR, and its TCRdb copy is limited to in-frame clones, with some not included. Of 150,000 to 200,000 clones listed, 88% were seen once; the top ten hold under 3%. Sequencing was carried out using PBMCs. Every receptor here comes from a man in his late teens or twenties in good health and CMV-seronegative.

The chain uses TRBV5-5 and TRBJ2-2, with 8 nucleotides matching TRBD1. The CDR3 runs to 14 residues. Germline V lookup: CDR1 SGHKS, CDR2 YYEKEE (reference sequence). The V gene end was trimmed by 4 bases and the J gene end by 6 bases; junction bases not matched to a gene: 5. This chain's CDR3 is CASSTGQAAGELFF. The CDR3 nucleotides read TGTGCCAGCAGCACGGGACAGGCGGCCGGGGAGCTGTTTTTT.

The chain is built from TRBV18 and TRBJ1-1, with TRBD1 matching 10 bases. CDR3 length: 15 amino acids. Germline V gene data show CDR1 as KGHSH and CDR2 as LQKENI. V was clipped by 6 bases and J by 2 bases; unmatched bases: 6. The CDR3 DNA reads as TGTGCCAGCTCGGACAGGGGGGAACTAAACACTGAAGCTTTCTTT. It yields the protein CASSDRGELNTEAFF.

V usage is TRBV18 and J usage is TRBJ2-7; TRBD2 aligns across 9 bases. This CDR3 has 16 residues. After removal of 3 bases from V and 1 base from J, the junction contained 7 bases not matched to a gene. CDR1 and CDR2 from the germline V gene are KGHSH and LQKENI. The CDR3 region has the DNA TGTGCCAGCTCACCGAGTAGCGGGGGACATTCCTACGAGCAGTACTTC. Amino acids: CASSPSSGGHSYEQYF. The variable domain in full, completed from reference TRBV18 and TRBJ2-7, reads NAGVMQNPRHLVRRRGQEARLRCSPMKGHSHVYWYRQLPEEGLKFMVYLQKENIIDESGMPKERFSAEFPKEGPSILRIQQVVRGDSAAYFCASSPSSGGHSYEQYFGPGTRLTVT.

This clone appeared a single time. The chain recombines TRBV6-5 with TRBJ1-2; unclear D gene. V was cut by 0 bases and J by 3 bases, with 8 bases left in between. This CDR3 comprises 14 residues. Per germline, CDR1 MNHEY and CDR2 SVGAGI. The DNA for the CDR3 is TGTGCCAGCAGTTACTCCCCAGAAGACTATGGCTACACCTTC. This sequence encodes CASSYSPEDYGYTF.

As DNA, the CDR3 is TGTGCCAGCTCACCAAGGGAAGGACACCCTGGCACTGAAGCTTTCTTT. Encoded protein: CASSPREGHPGTEAFF. The V gene is TRBV18, the J gene TRBJ1-1, with D perhaps matching TRBD1 (5 bases). The germline gives CDR1 KGHSH, CDR2 LQKENI. The CDR3 spans 16 residues. V was shortened by 2 bases and J by 4 bases, with 17 bases between the two germline ends.

The V call is TRBV4-1, the J call TRBJ2-5, with D unresolved. The ends were cut back, 5 bases at V and 2 bases at J, with 9 bases in the middle. Per the germline V gene, CDR1 is MGHRA and CDR2 is YSYEKL. There are 13 residues in the CDR3. The CDR3 sequence is CASSVAEQETQYF. The CDR3 DNA reads as TGCGCCAGCAGCGTTGCAGAACAAGAGACCCAGTACTTC.

This clone was detected only a few times. V usage is TRBV11-2 and J usage is TRBJ2-5, with 10 nucleotides matching TRBD1. In germline, CDR1 is SGHAT, CDR2 FQNNGV. Trimming took 4 bases from V and 2 from J; bases not matched to a gene: 4. The CDR3 length is 15 residues. The CDR3 DNA reads TGTGCCAGCAGCTCACTGGGACAGGGGCAAGAGACCCAGTACTTC. Translated, it gives CASSSLGQGQETQYF.

V is TRBV6-5 and J is TRBJ2-2; 9 bases are a match to TRBD1. This CDR3 contains 16 residues. CDR1 and CDR2 (germline): MNHEY, SVGAGI. V lost 4 bases, J lost 4 bases, and 7 bases stayed unmatched. The CDR3 protein is CASSWSTGGGTGELFF. In DNA, the CDR3 is TGTGCCAGCAGTTGGTCGACAGGGGGGGGCACCGGGGAGCTGTTTTTT.

V and J are TRBV5-4 and TRBJ2-7; 8 bases agree with TRBD2. The CDR3 covers 18 residues. Looked up from germline, CDR1 is SGHNT and CDR2 is YYREEE (reference sequence). The trim removed 4 bases at V and 2 bases at J, leaving 17 bases unmatched. The CDR3 DNA follows: TGTGCCAGCAGCCTCCGGTTTAGCGGGAAGGGGGGTGCCTACGAGCAGTACTTC. Translating it yields CASSLRFSGKGGAYEQYF.

The V gene is TRBV28, the J gene TRBJ1-1, with D maybe TRBD1 (5 bases). CDR3 size: 16 residues. Germline loops: CDR1 MDHEN, CDR2 SYDVKM. V shed 2 bases and J shed 5 bases, with 18 bases lying between them. The CDR3 loop reads CASSLRQGGRETEAFF. The CDR3 DNA is TGTGCCAGCAGTTTAAGGCAGGGCGGGAGGGAAACTGAAGCTTTCTTT. Combining the CDR3 with reference TRBV28 and TRBJ1-1 gives the whole variable domain DVKVTQSSRYLVKRTGEKVFLECVQDMDHENMFWYRQDPGLGLRLIYFSYDVKMKEKGDIPEGYSVSREKKERFSLILESASTNQTSMYLCASSLRQGGRETEAFFGQGTRLTVV.